This entry lists 9 T cell receptor beta chains sequenced from one sample in a study of T-cell memory formation after mild COVID-19 (dated by TCRdb to the early 2020s). The receptor library was made with 5' RACE. Instrument used: Illumina NovaSeq 6000. TCRdb reprocessing: public reads trimmed at Q25 with fastp, clones called with MiXCR, in-frame beta chains kept. Rows matching on CDR3 protein sequence are summarized as one entry with the most common DNA and genes. In all, the sample holds roughly 620,000 distinct CDR3 sequences, and about 20% of those were seen once. The ten top clones hold 12% of the sample. The sample was PBMCs or a T cell subset sorted from them (not recorded which). These receptors all come from an adult woman who had mild COVID-19 (a few samples of this study predate the infection). The sample titles of this study are shuffled in the database, so cell type and time point are left out; the donor was told from shared clones.

This chain uses TRBV18 with TRBJ2-7; 9 bases map to TRBD1. The length of the CDR3 is 15 residues. Germline V gene data show CDR1 as KGHSH and CDR2 as LQKENI. Trimming took 0 bases from V and 5 from J; bases not matched to a gene: 5. CDR3 nucleotide sequence: TGTGCCAGCTCACCACCGGCACAGGGGGCCCACGAGCAGTACTTC. This gives the protein CASSPPAQGAHEQYF.

The genes are TRBV12-3 or TRBV12-4 and TRBJ1-2; 7 bases map to TRBD1. V gave up 6 bases and J gave up 3 bases; unmatched junction bases: 4. This CDR3 is 13 amino acids long. The CDR3 DNA follows: TGTGCCAGCAGCAGGGGGACCTACTATGGCTACACCTTC. It specifies CASSRGTYYGYTF.

The genes are TRBV29-1 and TRBJ2-3; D ambiguous. V shed 6 bases and J shed 7 bases, with 11 bases lying between them. This CDR3 has 11 amino acids. Germline values: CDR1 SQVTM, CDR2 ANQGSEA. The CDR3 protein is CSVDVGNTQYF. In DNA, the CDR3 is TGCAGCGTCGACGTTGGCAATACGCAGTATTTT.

This clonotype has a count of ten or more. The chain carries TRBV20-1 and TRBJ1-3; D is possibly TRBD1 (6 bases). Trimming shortened V by 3 bases and J by 3 bases, and 12 bases separated the two germline ends. Per the germline V gene, CDR1 is DFQATT and CDR2 is SNEGSKA (reference sequence). The length of the CDR3 is 14 residues. The CDR3 is CSASGGAVGNTIYF. The CDR3 DNA reads as TGCAGTGCTAGCGGGGGGGCTGTTGGAAACACCATATATTTT.

The CDR3 sequence is CASRGLAPYEQYF. In DNA form, the CDR3 reads TGTGCCAGCAGGGGACTAGCCCCCTACGAGCAGTACTTC. V usage is TRBV2 and J usage is TRBJ2-7, with 9 positions matching TRBD2. Germline V gives CDR1 SNHLY, CDR2 FYNNEI. The CDR3 runs 13 residues. V was clipped by 6 bases and J by 2 bases; unmatched bases: 2.

The chain recombines TRBV30 with TRBJ2-7, with D perhaps matching TRBD1 (5 bases). Deletions cut 0 bases from V and 2 bases from J, with 11 bases between. The germline V gene has CDR1 GTSNPN and CDR2 SVGIG (reference sequence). This CDR3 is built from 14 residues. This chain's CDR3 is CAWSVRQGPYEQYF. In DNA form, the CDR3 reads TGTGCCTGGAGTGTACGGCAGGGCCCCTACGAGCAGTACTTC.

The sample holds a few counts of this clonotype. The CDR3 sequence: CAISFGTGTTEAFF. CDR3 nucleotides: TGTGCCATCAGTTTCGGGACAGGGACCACTGAAGCTTTCTTT. The rearrangement links TRBV10-3 to TRBJ1-1; 9 bases align to TRBD1. V dropped 5 bases and J dropped 4; count of bases not matched to a gene: 5. Germline values: CDR1 ENHRY, CDR2 SYGVKD. CDR3 length equals 14 residues.

The genes are TRBV4-2 and TRBJ1-1; TRBD1 is a possible D gene (5 bases). This CDR3 comprises 15 residues. Germline values: CDR1 LGHNA, CDR2 YNFKEQ. The V end was cut by 5 bases, the J end by 3 bases, with 16 bases between. This CDR3 reads CASSFTSGLDTEAFF. The CDR3 region has the DNA TGTGCCAGCAGCTTCACTTCAGGGTTGGACACTGAAGCTTTCTTT.

CDR3: CSAYGLAGVYSTDTQYF. In DNA form, the CDR3 reads TGCAGTGCCTACGGACTAGCGGGAGTGTACAGCACAGATACGCAGTATTTT. The rearrangement links TRBV20-1 to TRBJ2-3; TRBD2 aligns across 13 bases. J gave up 0 bases and V 6 bases, and 9 bases lay outside the gene matches. Germline V gives CDR1 DFQATT, CDR2 SNEGSKA (reference sequence). The CDR3 totals 17 residues.